This T cell receptor beta chain was captured in a study of cytomegalovirus exposure and HLA in healthy donors. Both 60 Vbeta primers and 13 Jbeta primers went into the PCR. The method was immunoSEQ multiplex PCR; TCRdb's version includes in-frame clones alone and lacks a portion of them. Of 150,000 to 200,000 clones in the sample, 80% to 90% were seen once. Of note for this clone: Its antigen is as yet unknown.

Germline V gene lookup returns CDR1 LGHNA and CDR2 YSLEER. The CDR3 is 16 residues long. V gave up 3 bases and J gave up 6 bases; unmatched junction bases: 11. Study-wide results and caveats: Compared with the roughly 700-donor mean, an Asian-associated ancestry cluster reportedly had fewer N-insertions, according to a later analysis.

This sequence was found in a man aged 18 to 35 in good health and CMV-seropositive. The J gene is TRBJ2-1, the V gene TRBV4-3, with 7 bases fitting TRBD2. Sequencing input: PBMCs. The CDR3 protein is CASSHGWGGGANEQFF. In DNA form, the CDR3 reads TGCGCCAGCAGCCATGGATGGGGCGGGGGTGCCAATGAGCAGTTCTTC.